The next 13 T cell receptor beta chains were all read from a single sample in a study of radiation and T cells in renal cell carcinoma. Treatment meaning: 15 Gy SBRT to primary tumor, nephrectomy 4 weeks later. The repertoire was sequenced with immunoSEQ multiplex PCR; TCRdb's copy has only in-frame clones and lacks some. Of over 15,000 clones in the sample, 55% were seen once. The sample consisted of tumor tissue, taken from a patient whose treatment included radiotherapy and nephrectomy. These receptor sequences come from a man over 45 with renal cell carcinoma.

This chain uses TRBV5-1 with TRBJ1-2; TRBD1 matches at 9 bases. The CDR3 spans 15 residues. Germline loops: CDR1 SGHRS, CDR2 YFSETQ. V shed 3 bases, J shed 7 bases, and the junction held 10 bases outside the gene matches. The CDR3 DNA reads as TGCGCCAGCAGCTCGACCGGACAGGGGACAGGTGGCTACACCTTC. Translated: CASSSTGQGTGGYTF.

In its sample, this clone was seen a few times. The chain has TRBV6-5 and TRBJ1-5; the D gene is possibly TRBD1 (5 bases). CDR1 is MNHEY and CDR2 is SVGAGI in the germline V gene. This CDR3 spans 13 amino acids. Deletions cut 6 bases from V and 7 bases from J, with 13 bases between. In DNA, the CDR3 is TGTGCCAGCAGCCTAGGGGAGCAGCAGCCCCAGCATTTT. This sequence encodes CASSLGEQQPQHF.

The J gene is TRBJ2-2, the V gene TRBV4-2; possible D gene TRBD2, 5 bases. The V and J ends lost 4 bases and 7 bases respectively, with 16 bases between them. In germline, CDR1 is LGHNA, CDR2 YNFKEQ. This CDR3 region has 15 residues. Here the CDR3 reads CASSRGWERSGELFF. The CDR3 DNA sequence: TGTGCCAGCAGCCGGGGTTGGGAGCGGAGCGGGGAGCTGTTTTTT.

V usage is TRBV6-5 and J usage is TRBJ1-2; 7 bases agree with TRBD1. This CDR3 is built from 14 residues. V lost 0 bases to trimming and J lost 4 bases; unmatched junction nucleotides: 2. CDR1 and CDR2 (germline): MNHEY, SVGAGI. DNA for the CDR3: TGTGCCAGCAGTTACTCGGACAGGCTCTATGGCTACACCTTC. It encodes CASSYSDRLYGYTF.

V gene TRBV21-1 combines with J gene TRBJ2-7; TRBD1 is the table's D call and was not checked against the DNA. TRBV21-1 is a documented pseudogene. The length of the CDR3 is 16 residues. This CDR3 reads CASSKGTGTGKDEQYF. In nucleotides, the CDR3 is TGTGCCAGCAGCAAAGGAACCGGGACAGGGAAGGACGAGCAGTACTTC.

This clone was picked up a small number of times. V is TRBV5-1 and J is TRBJ1-4; no reliable D call. Trimming removed 0 bases from V and 8 bases from J, with 14 bases in between. CDR1 is SGHRS, CDR2 YFSETQ, per germline. The CDR3 spans 15 residues. The CDR3 DNA follows: TGCGCCAGCAGCTTGGGTTCCGGGTTGGGCGAAAAACTGTTTTTT. Translating gives CASSLGSGLGEKLFF.

The V gene is TRBV5-1, the J gene TRBJ2-7; TRBD2 matches at 10 bases. V gave up 0 bases and J gave up 6 bases; unmatched junction bases: 6. CDR3 length: 15 amino acids. Germline CDR1 SGHRS, CDR2 YFSETQ. CDR3 sequence (DNA): TGCGCCAGCAGCTTGGACCAGCGGGAGGGGGGCGAGCAGTACTTC. Encoded protein: CASSLDQREGGEQYF.

The V gene is TRBV2, the J gene TRBJ1-1, with 7 bases aligning to TRBD1. Trimming took 4 bases from V and 0 from J; bases not matched to a gene: 5. This CDR3 has 15 residues. CDR1 and CDR2 from the germline V gene are SNHLY and FYNNEI. The CDR3 spells CASSGRQGLNTEAFF. CDR3 sequence (DNA): TGTGCCAGCAGTGGTCGACAGGGTTTGAACACTGAAGCTTTCTTT.

Within the sample, this clone is medium-sized. CDR3: CSSLGPGPRGNTIYF. DNA of the CDR3: TGCTCATCGTTGGGGCCGGGACCTCGAGGAAACACCATATATTTT. The chain combines TRBV29-1 with TRBJ1-3, with D possibly being TRBD1 (5 bases). Germline CDR1 SQVTM, CDR2 ANQGSEA. CDR3 length equals 15 residues. The full variable domain, with the rest looked up from reference TRBV29-1 and TRBJ1-3, is SAVISQKPSRDICQRGTSLTIQCQVDSQVTMMFWYRQQPGQSLTLIATANQGSEATYESGFVIDKFPISRPNLTFSTLTVSNMSPEDSSIYLCSSLGPGPRGNTIYFGEGSWLTVV.

This clone was seen a few times. This chain links TRBV7-6 with TRBJ2-2; 11 positions match TRBD2. CDR1 is SGHVS, CDR2 FNYEAQ, per germline. V lost 0 bases and J lost 2; bases outside the gene matches: 5. The CDR3 is 18 residues long. The CDR3 DNA sequence: TGTGCCAGCAGCTTAGCGCCGACTAGCGGGGACAACACCGGGGAGCTGTTTTTT. This gives the protein CASSLAPTSGDNTGELFF.

In this sample, this clone turned up a few times. The V gene is TRBV19, the J gene TRBJ1-5; D not resolved. This CDR3 region has 14 residues. V was cut by 5 bases and J by 2 bases, with 10 bases left in between. Germline CDR1 LNHDA, CDR2 SQIVND (reference sequence). In DNA, the CDR3 is TGTGCCAGTAGTTTTACGAGGGGCAATCAGCCCCAGCATTTT. Encoded protein: CASSFTRGNQPQHF.

The chain combines TRBV15 with TRBJ2-2; 7 bases map to TRBD2. V gave up 2 bases and J gave up 6 bases; unmatched junction bases: 12. Looked up from germline, CDR1 is LNHNV and CDR2 is YYDKDF (reference sequence). The length of the CDR3 is 17 residues. CDR3 sequence: CATSRYRAGGSAGELFF. The CDR3 bases are TGTGCCACCAGCAGATATAGGGCCGGGGGGAGCGCCGGGGAGCTGTTTTTT.

In its sample, this clone was seen a few times. The chain uses TRBV5-1 and TRBJ1-3; D remains unclear. Per the germline V gene, CDR1 is SGHRS and CDR2 is YFSETQ. CDR3 size: 14 residues. V gave up 0 bases and J gave up 2 bases, with 6 bases separating them. The CDR3 nucleotides read TGCGCCAGCAGCTTGGTCTCCCCTGGAAACACCATATATTTT. Translated: CASSLVSPGNTIYF.